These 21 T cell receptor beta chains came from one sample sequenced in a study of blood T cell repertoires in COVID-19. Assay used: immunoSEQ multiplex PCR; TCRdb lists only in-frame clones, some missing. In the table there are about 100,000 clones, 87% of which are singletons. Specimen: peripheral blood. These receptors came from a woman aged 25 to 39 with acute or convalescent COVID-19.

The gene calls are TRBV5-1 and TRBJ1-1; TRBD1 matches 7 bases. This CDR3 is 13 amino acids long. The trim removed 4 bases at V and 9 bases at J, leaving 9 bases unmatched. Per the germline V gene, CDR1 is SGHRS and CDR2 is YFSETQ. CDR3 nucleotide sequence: TGCGCCAGCAGCCCACGGGACAGTGATAAAGCTTTCTTT. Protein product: CASSPRDSDKAFF.

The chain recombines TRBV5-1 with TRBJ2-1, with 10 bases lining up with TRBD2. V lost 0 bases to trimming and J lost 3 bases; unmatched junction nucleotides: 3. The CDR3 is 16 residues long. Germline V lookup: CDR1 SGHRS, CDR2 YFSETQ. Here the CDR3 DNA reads TGCGCCAGCAGCTTGGAGGCTAGCGGGGGCTACAATGAGCAGTTCTTC. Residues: CASSLEASGGYNEQFF.

The CDR3 nucleotides are TGTGCCAGCAGCTCCACGGGACTAGCGGGGGTTCCCGGGGAGCTGTTTTTT. Its translation is CASSSTGLAGVPGELFF. V and J are TRBV7-3 and TRBJ2-2; 14 positions match TRBD2. Germline V gene lookup returns CDR1 SGHTA and CDR2 FQGTGA. Trimming cost V 4 bases and J 6 bases; bases outside gene matches: 7. CDR3 length equals 17 residues.

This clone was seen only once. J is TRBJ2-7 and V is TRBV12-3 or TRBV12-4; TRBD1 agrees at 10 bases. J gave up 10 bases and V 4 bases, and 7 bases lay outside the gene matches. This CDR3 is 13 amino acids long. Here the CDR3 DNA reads TGTGCCAGCAGTTGGGACAGGGGATTTGAACAGTACTTC. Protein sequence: CASSWDRGFEQYF.

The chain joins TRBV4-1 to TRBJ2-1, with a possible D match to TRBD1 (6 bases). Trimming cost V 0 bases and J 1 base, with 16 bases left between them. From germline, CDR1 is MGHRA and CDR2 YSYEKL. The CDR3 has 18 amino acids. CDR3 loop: CASSQDLRDIGSYNEQFF. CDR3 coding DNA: TGCGCCAGCAGCCAAGATCTAAGGGACATAGGGTCCTACAATGAGCAGTTCTTC.

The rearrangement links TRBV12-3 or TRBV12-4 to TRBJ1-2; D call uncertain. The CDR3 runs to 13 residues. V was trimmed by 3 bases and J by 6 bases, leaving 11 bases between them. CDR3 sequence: CASSLAWEDGYTF. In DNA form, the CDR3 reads TGTGCCAGCAGTTTGGCGTGGGAGGATGGCTACACCTTC.

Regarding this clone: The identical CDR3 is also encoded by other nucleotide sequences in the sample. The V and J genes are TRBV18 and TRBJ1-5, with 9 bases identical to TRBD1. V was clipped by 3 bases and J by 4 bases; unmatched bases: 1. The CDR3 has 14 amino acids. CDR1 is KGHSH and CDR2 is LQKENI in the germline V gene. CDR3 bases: TGTGCCAGCTCACCTGGACAGGGGAATCAGCCCCAGCATTTT. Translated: CASSPGQGNQPQHF.

In DNA form, the CDR3 reads TGTGCCAGCAGTAATCCCCTGGGGACAGGGAATGGCTACACCTTC. Translating gives CASSNPLGTGNGYTF. The chain couples TRBV25-1 to TRBJ1-2; 9 nucleotides align to TRBD1. Germline trimming cut 5 bases from V and 6 bases from J; bases unmatched to any gene: 10. This CDR3 is 15 amino acids long. Germline V lookup: CDR1 MGHDK, CDR2 SYGVNS.

The CDR3 nucleotides read TGCGCCAGCAGCCAAGACCCTTCGGGAAAGAGACTGAACACTGAAGCTTTCTTT. Protein product: CASSQDPSGKRLNTEAFF. This chain joins TRBV4-1 and TRBJ1-1; D remains unclear. The CDR3 length is 18 residues. Deletions cut 0 bases from V and 0 bases from J, with 17 bases between. Germline V gives CDR1 MGHRA, CDR2 YSYEKL.

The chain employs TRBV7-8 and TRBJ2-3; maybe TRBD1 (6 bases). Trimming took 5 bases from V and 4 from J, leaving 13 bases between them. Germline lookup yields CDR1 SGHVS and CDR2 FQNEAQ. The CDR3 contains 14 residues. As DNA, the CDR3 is TGTGCCAGCAGCAAACAGACAGGCTCAGATACGCAGTATTTT. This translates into CASSKQTGSDTQYF. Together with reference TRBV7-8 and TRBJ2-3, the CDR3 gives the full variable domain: GAGVSQSPRYKVAKRGQDVALRCDPISGHVSLFWYQQALGQGPEFLTYFQNEAQLDKSGLPSDRFFAERPEGSVSTLKIQRTQQEDSAVYLCASSKQTGSDTQYFGPGTRLTVL.

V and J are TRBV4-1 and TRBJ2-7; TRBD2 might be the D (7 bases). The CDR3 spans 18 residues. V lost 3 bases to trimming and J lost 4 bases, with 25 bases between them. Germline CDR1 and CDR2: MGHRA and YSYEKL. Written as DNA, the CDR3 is TGCGCCAGCAGCCACGACAGGCCAGGGAGGGCTGAGAATTACGAGCAGTACTTC. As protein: CASSHDRPGRAENYEQYF.

This CDR3 reads CASTVPGQGTYGYTF. CDR3 in DNA: TGTGCCAGCACCGTCCCGGGACAGGGGACCTATGGCTACACCTTC. The chain has TRBV28 and TRBJ1-2; 10 bases agree with TRBD1. The CDR3 consists of 15 residues. V shed 7 bases, J shed 4 bases, and the junction held 9 bases outside the gene matches. CDR1 is MDHEN and CDR2 is SYDVKM in the germline V gene.

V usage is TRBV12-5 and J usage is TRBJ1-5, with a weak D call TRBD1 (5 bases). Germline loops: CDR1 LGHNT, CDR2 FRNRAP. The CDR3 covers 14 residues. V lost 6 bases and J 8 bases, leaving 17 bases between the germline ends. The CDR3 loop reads CASGNLREVEPQHF. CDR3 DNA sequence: TGTGCTAGTGGCAACCTCAGGGAAGTCGAGCCCCAGCATTTT. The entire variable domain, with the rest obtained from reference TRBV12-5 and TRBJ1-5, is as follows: DARVTQTPRHKVTEMGQEVTMRCQPILGHNTVFWYRQTMMQGLELLAYFRNRAPLDDSGMPKDRFSAEMPDATLATLKIQPSEPRDSAVYFCASGNLREVEPQHFGDGTRLSIL.

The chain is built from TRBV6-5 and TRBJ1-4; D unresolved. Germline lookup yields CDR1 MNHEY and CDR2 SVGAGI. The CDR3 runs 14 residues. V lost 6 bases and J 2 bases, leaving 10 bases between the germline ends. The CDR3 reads CASSRQVTNEKLFF. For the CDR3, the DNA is TGTGCCAGCAGCCGGCAGGTGACTAATGAAAAACTGTTTTTT.

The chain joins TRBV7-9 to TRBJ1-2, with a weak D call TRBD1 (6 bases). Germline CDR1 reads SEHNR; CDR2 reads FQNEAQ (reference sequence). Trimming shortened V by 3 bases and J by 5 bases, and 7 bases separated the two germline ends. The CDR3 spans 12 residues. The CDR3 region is CASSLRGYGYTF. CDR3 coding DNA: TGTGCCAGCAGCTTGAGGGGGTATGGCTACACCTTC.

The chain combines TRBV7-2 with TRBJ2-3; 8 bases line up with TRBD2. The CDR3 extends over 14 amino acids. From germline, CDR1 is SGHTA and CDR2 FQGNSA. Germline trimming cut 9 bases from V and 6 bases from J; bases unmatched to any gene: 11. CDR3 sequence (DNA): TGTGCCAGTACCGTTAGCGGGGCTAGGGATACGCAGTATTTT. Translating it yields CASTVSGARDTQYF.

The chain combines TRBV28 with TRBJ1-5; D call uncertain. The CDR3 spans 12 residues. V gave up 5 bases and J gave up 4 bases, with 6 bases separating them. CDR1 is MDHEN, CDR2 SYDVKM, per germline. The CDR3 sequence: CASSLQNQPQHF. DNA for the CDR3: TGTGCCAGCAGTCTCCAGAATCAGCCCCAGCATTTT.

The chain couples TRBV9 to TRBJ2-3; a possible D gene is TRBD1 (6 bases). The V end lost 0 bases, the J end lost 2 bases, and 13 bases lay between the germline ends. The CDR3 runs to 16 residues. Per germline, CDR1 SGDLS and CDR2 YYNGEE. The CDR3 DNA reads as TGTGCCAGCAGCGTAGGGGGGCCGAGCCTCACAGATACGCAGTATTTT. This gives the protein CASSVGGPSLTDTQYF. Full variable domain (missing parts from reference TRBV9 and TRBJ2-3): DSGVTQTPKHLITATGQRVTLRCSPRSGDLSVYWYQQSLDQGLQFLIQYYNGEERAKGNILERFSAQQFPDLHSELNLSSLELGDSALYFCASSVGGPSLTDTQYFGPGTRLTVL.

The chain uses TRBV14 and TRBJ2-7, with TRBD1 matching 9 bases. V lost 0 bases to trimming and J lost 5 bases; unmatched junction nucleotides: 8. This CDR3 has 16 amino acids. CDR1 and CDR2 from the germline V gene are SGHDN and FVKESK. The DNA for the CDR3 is TGTGCCAGCAGCCAAGATCGAGGGACAGGGTTCCACGAGCAGTACTTC. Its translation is CASSQDRGTGFHEQYF.

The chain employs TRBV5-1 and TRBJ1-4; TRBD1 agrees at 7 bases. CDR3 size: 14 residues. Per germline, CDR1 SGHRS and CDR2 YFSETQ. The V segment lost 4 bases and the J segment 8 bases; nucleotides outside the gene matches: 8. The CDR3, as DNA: TGCGCCAGCAGCCTAACACAGGGGCTGGAAAAACTGTTTTTT. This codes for CASSLTQGLEKLFF.

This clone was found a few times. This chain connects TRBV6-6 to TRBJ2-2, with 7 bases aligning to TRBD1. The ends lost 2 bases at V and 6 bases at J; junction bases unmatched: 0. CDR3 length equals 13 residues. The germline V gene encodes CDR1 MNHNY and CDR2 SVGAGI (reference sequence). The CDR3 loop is CASSYTGAGELFF. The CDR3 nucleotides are TGTGCCAGCAGTTACACAGGGGCCGGGGAGCTGTTTTTT.